These 17 T cell receptor beta chains were all obtained from the same sample, sequenced in a study of technical replicates of blood from a few donors. Assay used: immunoSEQ multiplex PCR; TCRdb lists only in-frame clones, some missing. The top ten clones hold under 5% of a sample with 55,000 to 75,000 clones, 91% of them seen once. Sequenced material: PBMCs. These receptors were taken from a human donor in good health. Some clones in this sample may be carry-over from other donors' samples.

V usage is TRBV27 and J usage is TRBJ1-2; 8 nucleotides agree with TRBD1. CDR1 MNHEY and CDR2 SMNVEV come from the germline V gene (reference sequence). With V trimmed by 6 bases and J by 5 bases, 8 bases remained unmatched. The CDR3 runs to 14 residues. The CDR3 reads CASRPSTGVYGYTF. The CDR3, as DNA: TGTGCCAGCAGGCCCTCGACAGGGGTATATGGCTACACCTTC.

This clone came up once. This chain uses TRBV7-8 with TRBJ2-7, with 8 nucleotides matching TRBD1. Germline loops: CDR1 SGHVS, CDR2 FQNEAQ. J gave up 13 bases and V 6 bases, and 14 bases lay outside the gene matches. This CDR3 region has 13 residues. CDR3 loop: CASRQGQASRQYF. The CDR3 DNA sequence: TGTGCCAGCAGGCAGGGACAGGCATCTCGGCAATACTTC.

This sequence joins TRBV10-3 and TRBJ1-1; TRBD1 aligns across 7 bases. This CDR3 comprises 15 residues. The germline CDR1 and CDR2 sequences are ENHRY and SYGVKD. The V and J ends lost 5 bases and 5 bases, in that order; junction bases with no gene match: 11. The CDR3 bases are TGTGCCATCAGTCGCACAACAGGGGTAGGGACTGAAGCTTTCTTT. Its translation: CAISRTTGVGTEAFF.

The chain links TRBV11-2 to TRBJ2-7; 9 bases are shared with TRBD2. The V segment lost 5 bases and the J segment 5 bases; nucleotides outside the gene matches: 7. The length of the CDR3 is 14 residues. CDR1 is SGHAT, CDR2 FQNNGV, per germline. CDR3 bases: TGTGCCAGCAGCACTTCTAGCGGGGTTAACGAGCAGTACTTC. Its translation: CASSTSSGVNEQYF.

This chain joins TRBV11-2 and TRBJ2-7; TRBD1 agrees at 7 bases. CDR3 length: 14 residues. V lost 4 bases to trimming and J lost 2 bases; unmatched junction nucleotides: 5. Per germline, CDR1 SGHAT and CDR2 FQNNGV. CDR3 coding DNA: TGTGCCAGCAGCTCCGGGACAGATCCCTACGAGCAGTACTTC. Translated: CASSSGTDPYEQYF.

The chain couples TRBV25-1 to TRBJ1-6, with D perhaps matching TRBD1 (5 bases). This CDR3 contains 13 residues. Germline V CDR1 and CDR2: MGHDK, SYGVNS. V gave up 2 bases and J gave up 7 bases, with 6 bases separating them. The CDR3: CASSEGGNSPLHF. The CDR3 bases are TGTGCCAGCAGTGAAGGGGGGAATTCACCCCTCCACTTT. Drawing the rest from reference TRBV25-1 and TRBJ1-6, the complete variable domain is EADIYQTPRYLVIGTGKKITLECSQTMGHDKMYWYQQDPGMELHLIHYSYGVNSTEKGDLSSESTVSRIRTEHFPLTLESARPSHTSQYLCASSEGGNSPLHFGNGTRLTVT.

The chain links TRBV4-2 to TRBJ2-7, with 10 bases that match TRBD2. V was clipped by 0 bases and J by 7 bases; unmatched bases: 6. The CDR3 consists of 15 residues. Germline lookup yields CDR1 LGHNA and CDR2 YNFKEQ. The CDR3 reads CASSQESSGSREQYF. DNA of the CDR3: TGTGCCAGCAGCCAAGAATCTAGCGGGAGTCGTGAGCAGTACTTC.

This sequence joins TRBV5-1 and TRBJ2-7; a weak D match, TRBD2 (6 bases). The CDR3 sequence is 12 residues long. The V end was cut by 2 bases, the J end by 6 bases, with 9 bases between. Germline CDR1 reads SGHRS; CDR2 reads YFSETQ. CDR3 sequence: CASSFQGGEQYF. CDR3 sequence (DNA): TGCGCCAGCAGCTTTCAGGGAGGCGAGCAGTACTTC.

This clone appeared once. The V gene is TRBV11-3, the J gene TRBJ2-3; D unresolved. V lost 5 bases and J 0 bases, leaving 9 bases between the germline ends. The CDR3 loop spans 14 amino acids. CDR1 SGHNT and CDR2 YENEEA come from the germline V gene. The CDR3 loop is CASSLLPSTDTQYF. DNA of the CDR3: TGTGCCAGCAGCCTACTTCCAAGCACAGATACGCAGTATTTT.

The chain couples TRBV30 to TRBJ2-7; D is ambiguous. The CDR3 sequence is 11 residues long. V lost 0 bases and J 6 bases, leaving 6 bases between the germline ends. Germline V gives CDR1 GTSNPN, CDR2 SVGIG (reference sequence). CDR3 sequence reads: CAWSVGAEQYF. The CDR3 DNA sequence: TGTGCCTGGAGTGTTGGAGCCGAGCAGTACTTC.

V is TRBV10-3 and J is TRBJ2-5; D ambiguous. Germline V gene lookup returns CDR1 ENHRY and CDR2 SYGVKD. This CDR3 has 14 amino acids. V was shortened by 0 bases and J by 7 bases, with 12 bases between the two germline ends. The CDR3 protein is CAISESTPWATQYF. CDR3 nucleotides: TGTGCCATCAGTGAGTCGACACCGTGGGCGACCCAGTACTTC.

The chain uses TRBV18 and TRBJ2-1; TRBD2 agrees at 15 bases. V shed 3 bases and J 6 bases; nucleotides not matched to a gene: 3. This CDR3 is built from 16 residues. CDR1 is KGHSH and CDR2 is LQKENI in the germline V gene. The CDR3 loop is CASSPPGLAGGNEQFF. CDR3 coding DNA: TGTGCCAGCTCACCCCCGGGACTAGCGGGAGGCAATGAGCAGTTCTTC.

The CDR3 DNA follows: TGTGCCAGTAGTATGCTTCTTCTTATGGCAGTGGGCTCACCCCTCCACTTT. This sequence encodes CASSMLLLMAVGSPLHF. The chain couples TRBV19 to TRBJ1-6, with D uncertain. Trimming shortened V by 3 bases and J by 10 bases, and 22 bases separated the two germline ends. The germline CDR1 and CDR2 sequences are LNHDA and SQIVND (reference sequence). This CDR3 region has 17 residues.

The chain has TRBV29-1 and TRBJ2-5; 11 bases match TRBD1. Germline CDR1 SQVTM, CDR2 ANQGSEA. Germline trimming cut 7 bases from V and 2 bases from J; bases unmatched to any gene: 6. The CDR3 length is 14 residues. CDR3 nucleotides: TGCAGCGCACTGGACAGGGGGCGGCAAGAGACCCAGTACTTC. Translation: CSALDRGRQETQYF. The full variable domain, with the rest looked up from reference TRBV29-1 and TRBJ2-5, is SAVISQKPSRDICQRGTSLTIQCQVDSQVTMMFWYRQQPGQSLTLIATANQGSEATYESGFVIDKFPISRPNLTFSTLTVSNMSPEDSSIYLCSALDRGRQETQYFGPGTRLLVL.

V is TRBV7-6 and J is TRBJ2-2, with D perhaps matching TRBD2 (6 bases). Germline V lookup: CDR1 SGHVS, CDR2 FNYEAQ. The V and J ends lost 5 bases and 0 bases respectively, with 13 bases between them. The CDR3 contains 16 residues. CDR3 residues: CASSPFGGSNTGELFF. Here the CDR3 DNA reads TGTGCCAGCAGCCCATTCGGAGGGTCGAACACCGGGGAGCTGTTTTTT.

V and J are TRBV2 and TRBJ2-7; weak D call: TRBD2 (5 bases). V dropped 2 bases and J dropped 5 bases, with 10 bases sitting between them. Germline assignment: CDR1 SNHLY and CDR2 FYNNEI. CDR3 length: 13 amino acids. The CDR3 sequence: CASSEQARDEQYF. CDR3 nucleotides: TGTGCCAGCAGTGAACAGGCGCGGGACGAGCAGTACTTC.

The V call is TRBV30, the J call TRBJ2-1; D possibly corresponds to TRBD2 (5 bases). The CDR3 is 13 amino acids. V shed 3 bases and J shed 2 bases, with 8 bases lying between them. Germline CDR1 GTSNPN, CDR2 SVGIG (reference sequence). The CDR3 here is CAWRQLAYNEQFF. The CDR3, as DNA: TGTGCCTGGAGGCAACTAGCCTACAATGAGCAGTTCTTC.